This is a list of T cell receptor beta chains from one sample in a study of shared clonotypes between healthy human individuals. The data were produced by immunoSEQ multiplex PCR, yet TCRdb's version contains in-frame clones alone and is incomplete. The sample has 550,000 to 850,000 clones, 72% seen once; the top ten hold about 1.7%. Sequencing was performed on memory CD4+ T cells sorted from blood. The source of these receptors is a woman aged 25 to 39 in good health. CDR3s include the opening cysteine and the closing phenylalanine or tryptophan. D genes are given only for firm matches. Clone sizes are given selectively: once, few, many, or a class where the clone is expanded.

d_call,j_call,v_call,clone_size,cdr3_nt,cdr3_aa
NA,TRBJ2-1,TRBV5-1,NA,TGCGCCAGCAGCTTGGTAGGTGACTCCCGGGCGGAGCAGTTCTTC,CASSLVGDSRAEQFF
NA,TRBJ2-6,TRBV30,NA,TGTGCCTGGAGTGTATTAGGGGTCGTCCTGACTTTC,CAWSVLGVVLTF
TRBD1,TRBJ2-5,TRBV28,NA,TGTGCCAGCAGTATCCCCCGACAGGGGCAAGAGACCCAGTACTTC,CASSIPRQGQETQYF
NA,TRBJ1-5,TRBV5-1,NA,TGCGCCAGCAGCTTGGTCGCGGGGCCAAATCAGCCCCAGCATTTT,CASSLVAGPNQPQHF
NA,TRBJ1-1,TRBV28,NA,TGTGCCAGCAGTGTACAGGTTAACACTGAAGCTTTCTTT,CASSVQVNTEAFF
TRBD2,TRBJ2-1,TRBV10-3,NA,TGTGCCATCAGGGGACTAGTTTCCAATGAGCAGTTCTTC,CAIRGLVSNEQFF
NA,TRBJ2-1,TRBV6-5,NA,TGTGCCAGCAGCTCCGGGACTGGACGAGATGAGCAGTTCTTC,CASSSGTGRDEQFF
NA,TRBJ1-2,TRBV19,NA,TGTGCCAGTAGCGTTACCCGGGGAAACTATGGCTACACCTTC,CASSVTRGNYGYTF
NA,TRBJ1-5,TRBV7-2,NA,TGTGCCAGCAGCCTTGAGGCTTTGAGTGGTCAGCCCCAGCATTTT,CASSLEALSGQPQHF
NA,TRBJ1-4,TRBV28,NA,TGTGCCAGCAGTTTCGCGGGAAGTAGGTGGGAAAAACTGTTTTTT,CASSFAGSRWEKLFF
TRBD1,TRBJ1-3,TRBV6-5,NA,TGTGCCAGCAGTCGGGACAGGGGGTTAGACACCATATATTTT,CASSRDRGLDTIYF
NA,TRBJ1-4,TRBV27,NA,TGTGCCAGCAGTTTCACCCCCGACAGTCCCTCGGAAAAACTGTTTTTT,CASSFTPDSPSEKLFF
TRBD1,TRBJ2-7,TRBV11-2,NA,TGTGCCAGCAGATCTAGCGGGACAGGGGGGCGGCCGGCCTCCTACGAGCAGTACTTC,CASRSSGTGGRPASYEQYF
TRBD2,TRBJ2-3,TRBV4-1,NA,TGCGCCAGCAGCCAAGTCGGGCGGGAGATCGGTCGGACGCAGTATTTT,CASSQVGREIGRTQYF
NA,TRBJ1-5,TRBV7-2,NA,TGTGCCAGCAGCTTACTTGCAGGGAATCAGCCCCAGCATTTT,CASSLLAGNQPQHF
NA,TRBJ1-1,TRBV10-2,NA,TGCGCCAGCAGTGAGTCGACTCAGACTGAAGCTTTCTTT,CASSESTQTEAFF
TRBD1,TRBJ1-1,TRBV5-6,NA,TGTGCCAGAGTTGAACAGGGGCGAATAAGTACTGAAGCTTTCTTT,CARVEQGRISTEAFF
NA,TRBJ1-2,TRBV30,few,TGTGCCTGGCCTAACAGTTTCTATGGCTACACCTTC,CAWPNSFYGYTF
TRBD1,TRBJ2-7,TRBV10-3,NA,TGTGCCATCAGTCCCTCCGTCCGGGACAGGGGCGAGCAGTACTTC,CAISPSVRDRGEQYF
NA,TRBJ2-1,TRBV20-1,NA,TGCAGTGCCCGAATCGGCGTGCAGTTCTTC,CSARIGVQFF
NA,TRBJ2-2,TRBV28,NA,TGTGCCAGCAGGGAGTTGGCCGGGGAGCTGTTTTTT,CASRELAGELFF
NA,TRBJ2-1,TRBV6-4,few,TGTGCCAGCAGTGACGTTGGGGACAACTACAATGAGCAGTTCTTC,CASSDVGDNYNEQFF
NA,TRBJ1-5,TRBV7-9,few,TGTGCCAGCAGCTTAGGAACGGATAGCAATCAGCCCCAGCATTTT,CASSLGTDSNQPQHF
NA,TRBJ1-6,TRBV28,NA,TGTGCCAGCAGTGCCCCCGGGTCACCCCTCCACTTT,CASSAPGSPLHF
NA,TRBJ2-7,TRBV7-9,NA,TGTGCCAGCAGCTTCTATTCCGACCGCTCCTACGAGCAGTACTTC,CASSFYSDRSYEQYF
TRBD2,TRBJ2-3,TRBV5-4,NA,TGTGCCAGCAGCCCCTGGACTAGCGGGGTGTTCACAGATACGCAGTATTTT,CASSPWTSGVFTDTQYF
TRBD2,TRBJ2-3,TRBV14,NA,TGTGCCAGCAGCCAGGGACTAGCTTCAGATACGCAGTATTTT,CASSQGLASDTQYF
NA,TRBJ1-2,TRBV5-6,NA,TGTGCCAGCAGCTTTCAGACCCCGGCGGGCTACACCTTC,CASSFQTPAGYTF
NA,TRBJ2-1,TRBV6-5,few,TGTGCCAGCAGTTCCCCGGGGACGGCATACAATGAGCAGTTCTTC,CASSSPGTAYNEQFF
NA,TRBJ1-5,TRBV19,few,TGTGCCAGTAGTACCCCTACAGGATATAGCAATCAGCCCCAGCATTTT,CASSTPTGYSNQPQHF
TRBD2,TRBJ2-5,TRBV2,NA,TGTGCCAGCACCCGGGGGACTAGCGGGAGAGGAGAGACCCAGTACTTC,CASTRGTSGRGETQYF
NA,TRBJ1-1,TRBV9,NA,TGTGCCAGCAGCGTACGGCCGGGCACTGAAGCTTTCTTT,CASSVRPGTEAFF
NA,TRBJ1-3,TRBV11-2,NA,TGTGCCAGCAGTCGATCTTCCCCTAACTCTGGAAACACCATATATTTT,CASSRSSPNSGNTIYF
NA,TRBJ2-7,TRBV5-1,NA,TGCGCCAGCAGCATTAGGGGGGAGGCTCTCTACGAGCAGTACTTC,CASSIRGEALYEQYF
NA,TRBJ2-7,TRBV6-5,NA,TGTGCCAGCAGAAAGGCCCTCTTTTACGAGCAGTACTTC,CASRKALFYEQYF
TRBD2,TRBJ2-7,TRBV7-9,NA,TGTGCCAGCAGCGGTAGCGGGAGGGTCTACGAGCAGTACTTC,CASSGSGRVYEQYF
NA,TRBJ2-7,TRBV28,NA,TGTGCCAGCACCATTAGGCGGGGCCACGAGCAGTACTTC,CASTIRRGHEQYF
NA,TRBJ2-3,TRBV7-9,NA,TGTGCCAGCAGCTTAATGGCGGGGTTTGGGGCAGATACGCAGTATTTT,CASSLMAGFGADTQYF
NA,TRBJ2-3,TRBV6-1,NA,TGTGCCAGCAGAACGGTATTAGATACGCAGTATTTT,CASRTVLDTQYF
TRBD2,TRBJ2-3,TRBV9,NA,TGTGCCAGCAGCCCTACCGGGACTAGCTTTACAAGCACAGATACGCAGTATTTT,CASSPTGTSFTSTDTQYF
NA,TRBJ1-1,TRBV27,NA,TGTGCCAGCAGTTCCCCTAGTTTGAACACTGAAGCTTTCTTT,CASSSPSLNTEAFF
NA,TRBJ2-2,TRBV27,NA,TGTGCCAGCAGCAACCGGGACATCACCGGGGAGCTGTTTTTT,CASSNRDITGELFF
NA,TRBJ1-2,TRBV6-6,NA,TGTGCCAGCAGTTACTCGAATCTGGGTAGCTACTATGGCTACACCTTC,CASSYSNLGSYYGYTF
TRBD2,TRBJ2-7,TRBV30,NA,TGTGCCTGGAACCGGGACTACTACGAGCAGTACTTC,CAWNRDYYEQYF
TRBD1,TRBJ2-7,TRBV6-5,NA,TGTGCCAGCAGTCCGGGACAGGGTGTCGACGAGCAGTACTTC,CASSPGQGVDEQYF
TRBD1,TRBJ2-7,TRBV11-2,NA,TGTGCCAGCAGCTTAGATCCCGGGACAGGGGGCCCTCCTCATTTCTACGAGCAGTACTTC,CASSLDPGTGGPPHFYEQYF
NA,TRBJ2-3,TRBV7-2,NA,TGTGCCAGCAGCTTAGGAGGGTTAGATACGCAGTATTTT,CASSLGGLDTQYF
TRBD1,TRBJ2-7,TRBV19,NA,TGTGCCAGTAGTAACAGGGGCCAGTCCTACGAGCAGTACTTC,CASSNRGQSYEQYF
NA,TRBJ1-4,TRBV4-1,NA,TGCGCCAGCAGCCAACTCCCTGGTGAAAAACTGTTTTTT,CASSQLPGEKLFF
NA,TRBJ2-7,TRBV29-1,NA,TGCAGCGTTGGAAAAGATACCTACGAGCAGTACTTC,CSVGKDTYEQYF
TRBD2,TRBJ2-7,TRBV6-1,NA,TGTGCCAGCACCACCCAAGGCGGGGGCTACGAGCAGTACTTC,CASTTQGGGYEQYF
NA,TRBJ1-4,TRBV9,NA,TGTGCCAGCAGCCCCCGACAGGTAGGGGCTAATGAAAAACTGTTTTTT,CASSPRQVGANEKLFF
NA,TRBJ1-3,TRBV7-8,NA,TGTGCCAGCAGCTCGCCATTACAGAGCTCTGGAAACACCATATATTTT,CASSSPLQSSGNTIYF
NA,TRBJ1-5,TRBV7-2,NA,TGTGCCAGCAGCCTCCAGGACGGAAGCAATCAGCCCCAGCATTTT,CASSLQDGSNQPQHF